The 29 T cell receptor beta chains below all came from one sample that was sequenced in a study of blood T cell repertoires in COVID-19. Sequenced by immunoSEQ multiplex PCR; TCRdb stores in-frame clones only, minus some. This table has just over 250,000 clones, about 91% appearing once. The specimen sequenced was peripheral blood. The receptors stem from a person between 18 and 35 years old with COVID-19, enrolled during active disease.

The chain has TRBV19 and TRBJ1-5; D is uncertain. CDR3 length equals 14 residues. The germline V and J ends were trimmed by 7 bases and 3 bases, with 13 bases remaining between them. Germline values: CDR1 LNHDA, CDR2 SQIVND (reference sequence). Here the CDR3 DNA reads TGTGCCAGTAAAGACATTTACGACAATCAGCCCCAGCATTTT. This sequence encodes CASKDIYDNQPQHF. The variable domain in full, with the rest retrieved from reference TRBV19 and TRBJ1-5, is DGGITQSPKYLFRKEGQNVTLSCEQNLNHDAMYWYRQDPGQGLRLIYYSQIVNDFQKGDIAEGYSVSREKKESFPLTVTSAQKNPTAFYLCASKDIYDNQPQHFGDGTRLSIL.

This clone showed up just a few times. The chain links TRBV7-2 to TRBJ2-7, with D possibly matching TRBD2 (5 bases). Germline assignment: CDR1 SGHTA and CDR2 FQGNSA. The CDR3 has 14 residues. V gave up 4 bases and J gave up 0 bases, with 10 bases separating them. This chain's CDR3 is CASSSTGISYEQYF. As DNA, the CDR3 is TGTGCCAGCAGCTCGACGGGGATCTCCTACGAGCAGTACTTC.

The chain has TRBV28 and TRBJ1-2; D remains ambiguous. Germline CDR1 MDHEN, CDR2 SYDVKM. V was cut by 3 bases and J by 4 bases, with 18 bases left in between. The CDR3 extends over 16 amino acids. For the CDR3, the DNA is TGTGCCAGCAGTTTCTACACCCGGGATTCAGTCTATGGCTACACCTTC. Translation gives CASSFYTRDSVYGYTF.

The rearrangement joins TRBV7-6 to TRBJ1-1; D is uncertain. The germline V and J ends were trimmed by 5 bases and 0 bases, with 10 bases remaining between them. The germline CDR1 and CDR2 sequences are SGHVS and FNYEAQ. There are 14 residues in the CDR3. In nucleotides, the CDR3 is TGTGCCAGCAGCCGTATGCTACTGAACACTGAAGCTTTCTTT. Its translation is CASSRMLLNTEAFF.

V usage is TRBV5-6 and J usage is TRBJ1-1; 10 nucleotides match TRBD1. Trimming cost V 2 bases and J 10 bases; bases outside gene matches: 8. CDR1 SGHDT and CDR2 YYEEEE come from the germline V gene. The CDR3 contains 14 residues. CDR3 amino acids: CASSFRQGASGAFF. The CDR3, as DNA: TGTGCCAGCAGCTTCCGACAGGGGGCTTCGGGAGCTTTCTTT.

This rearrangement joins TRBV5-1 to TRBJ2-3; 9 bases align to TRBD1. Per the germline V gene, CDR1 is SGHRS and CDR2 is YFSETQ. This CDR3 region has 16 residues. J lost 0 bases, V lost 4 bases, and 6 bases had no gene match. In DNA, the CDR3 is TGCGCCAGCAGCCTCCTGACAGGGGGGAGCACAGATACGCAGTATTTT. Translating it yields CASSLLTGGSTDTQYF.

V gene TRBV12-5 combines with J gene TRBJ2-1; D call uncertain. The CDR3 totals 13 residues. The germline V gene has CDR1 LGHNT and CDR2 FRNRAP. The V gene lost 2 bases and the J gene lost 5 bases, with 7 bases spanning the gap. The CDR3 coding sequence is TGTGCTAGTGGTTTGTCCGTAAACAATGAGCAGTTCTTC. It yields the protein CASGLSVNNEQFF.

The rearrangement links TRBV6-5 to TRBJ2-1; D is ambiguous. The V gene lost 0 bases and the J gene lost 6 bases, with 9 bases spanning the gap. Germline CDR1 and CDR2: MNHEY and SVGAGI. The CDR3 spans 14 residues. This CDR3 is CASSYSPRGNEQFF. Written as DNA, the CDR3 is TGTGCCAGCAGTTACTCTCCTAGAGGCAATGAGCAGTTCTTC.

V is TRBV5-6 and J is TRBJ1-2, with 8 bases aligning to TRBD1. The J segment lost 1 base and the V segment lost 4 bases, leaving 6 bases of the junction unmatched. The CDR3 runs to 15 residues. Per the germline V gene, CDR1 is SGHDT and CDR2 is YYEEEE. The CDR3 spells CASSDYRGNNYGYTF. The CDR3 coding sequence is TGTGCCAGCAGCGACTACAGGGGGAATAACTATGGCTACACCTTC.

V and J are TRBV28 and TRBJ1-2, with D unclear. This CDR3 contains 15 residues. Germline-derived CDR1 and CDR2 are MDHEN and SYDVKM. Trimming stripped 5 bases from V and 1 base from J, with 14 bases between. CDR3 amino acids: CASSPGGGVNYGYTF. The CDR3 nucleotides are TGTGCCAGCAGTCCCGGTGGAGGTGTTAACTATGGCTACACCTTC.

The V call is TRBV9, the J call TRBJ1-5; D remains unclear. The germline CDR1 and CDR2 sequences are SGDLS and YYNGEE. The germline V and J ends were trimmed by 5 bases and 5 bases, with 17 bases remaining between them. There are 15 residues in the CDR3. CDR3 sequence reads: CASSDHGQDDQPQHF. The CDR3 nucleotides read TGTGCCAGCAGTGACCATGGGCAAGACGATCAGCCCCAGCATTTT.

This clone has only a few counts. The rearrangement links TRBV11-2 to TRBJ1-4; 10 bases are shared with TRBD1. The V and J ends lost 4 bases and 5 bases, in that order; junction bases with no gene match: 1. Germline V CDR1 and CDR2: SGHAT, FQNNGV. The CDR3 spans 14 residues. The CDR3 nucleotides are TGTGCCAGCAGCTCGACAGGGGGCAATGAAAAACTGTTTTTT. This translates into CASSSTGGNEKLFF.

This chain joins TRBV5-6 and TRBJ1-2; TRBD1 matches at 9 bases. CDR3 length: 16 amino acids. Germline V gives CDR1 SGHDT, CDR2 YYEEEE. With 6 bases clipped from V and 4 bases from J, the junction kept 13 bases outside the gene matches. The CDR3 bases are TGTGCCAGCACGGGACCGGGGACAGGGCATACCTATGGCTACACCTTC. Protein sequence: CASTGPGTGHTYGYTF.

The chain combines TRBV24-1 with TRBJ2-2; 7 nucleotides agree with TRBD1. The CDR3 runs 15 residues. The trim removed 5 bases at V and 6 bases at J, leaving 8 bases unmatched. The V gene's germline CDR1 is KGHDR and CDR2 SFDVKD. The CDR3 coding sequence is TGTGCCACCAGTGGGCTAGGGGGCCCGGCCGGGGAGCTGTTTTTT. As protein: CATSGLGGPAGELFF.

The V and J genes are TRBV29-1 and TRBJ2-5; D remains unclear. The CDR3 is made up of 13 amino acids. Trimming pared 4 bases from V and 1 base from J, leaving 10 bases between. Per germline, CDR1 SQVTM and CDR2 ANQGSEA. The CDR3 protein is CSVVWQIQETQYF. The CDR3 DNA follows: TGCAGCGTTGTGTGGCAGATCCAAGAGACCCAGTACTTC.

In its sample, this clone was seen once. CDR3 protein: CASSLVKLAGANVLTF. CDR3 bases: TGTGCCAGCAGCTTAGTTAAACTGGCTGGGGCCAACGTCCTGACTTTC. The gene calls are TRBV7-6 and TRBJ2-6; D call uncertain. Trimming pared 1 base from V and 2 bases from J, leaving 9 bases between. The CDR3 runs 16 residues. Germline V CDR1 and CDR2: SGHVS, FNYEAQ.

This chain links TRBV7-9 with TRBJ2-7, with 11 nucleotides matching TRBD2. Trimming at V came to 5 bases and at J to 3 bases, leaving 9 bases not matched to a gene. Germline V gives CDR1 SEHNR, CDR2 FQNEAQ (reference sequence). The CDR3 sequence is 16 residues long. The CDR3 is CASSRTGTSGRYEQYF. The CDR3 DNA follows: TGTGCCAGCAGCCGAACCGGGACTAGCGGACGCTACGAGCAGTACTTC.

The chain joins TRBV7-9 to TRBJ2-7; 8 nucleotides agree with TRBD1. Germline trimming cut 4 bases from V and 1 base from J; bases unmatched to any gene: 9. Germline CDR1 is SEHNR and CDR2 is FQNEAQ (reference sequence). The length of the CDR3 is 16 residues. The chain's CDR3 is CASSSNRDRRSYEQYF. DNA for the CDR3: TGTGCCAGCAGCTCCAATCGGGACAGGCGTTCCTACGAGCAGTACTTC.

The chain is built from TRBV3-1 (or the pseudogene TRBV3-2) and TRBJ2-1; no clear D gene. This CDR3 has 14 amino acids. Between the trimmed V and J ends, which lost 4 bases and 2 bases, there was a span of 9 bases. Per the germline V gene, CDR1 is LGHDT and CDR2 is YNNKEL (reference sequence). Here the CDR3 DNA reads TGTGCCAGCAGCCCCCTCCTAGCCTACAATGAGCAGTTCTTC. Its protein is CASSPLLAYNEQFF.

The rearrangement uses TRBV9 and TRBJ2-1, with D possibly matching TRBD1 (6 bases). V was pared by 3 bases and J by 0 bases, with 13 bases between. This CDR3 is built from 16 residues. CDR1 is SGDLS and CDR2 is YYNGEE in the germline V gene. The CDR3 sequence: CASSAPGGSSYNEQFF. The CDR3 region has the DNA TGTGCCAGCAGCGCCCCTGGGGGCAGCTCCTACAATGAGCAGTTCTTC.

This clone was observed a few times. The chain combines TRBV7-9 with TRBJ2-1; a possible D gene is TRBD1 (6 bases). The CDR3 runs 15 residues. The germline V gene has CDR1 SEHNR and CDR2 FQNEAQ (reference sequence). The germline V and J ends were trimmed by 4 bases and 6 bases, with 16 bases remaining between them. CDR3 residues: CASSSRRGTRNEQFF. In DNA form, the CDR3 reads TGTGCCAGCAGCTCCCGCAGGGGAACTCGCAATGAGCAGTTCTTC.

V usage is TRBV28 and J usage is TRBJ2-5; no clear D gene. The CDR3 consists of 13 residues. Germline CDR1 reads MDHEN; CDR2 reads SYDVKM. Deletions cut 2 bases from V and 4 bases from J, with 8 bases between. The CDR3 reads CASSLAGRETQYF. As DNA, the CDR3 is TGTGCCAGCAGTTTAGCAGGAAGAGAGACCCAGTACTTC.

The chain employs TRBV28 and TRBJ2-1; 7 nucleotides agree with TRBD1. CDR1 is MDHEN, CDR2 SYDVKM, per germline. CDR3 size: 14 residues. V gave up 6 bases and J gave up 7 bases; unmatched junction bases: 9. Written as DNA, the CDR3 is TGTGCCAGCAGACCAGACAGGGTTTGGAATGAGCAGTTCTTC. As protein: CASRPDRVWNEQFF.

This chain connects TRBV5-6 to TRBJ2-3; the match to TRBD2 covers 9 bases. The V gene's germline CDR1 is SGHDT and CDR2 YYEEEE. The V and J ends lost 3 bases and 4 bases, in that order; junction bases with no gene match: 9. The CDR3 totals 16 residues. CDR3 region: CASSSGEGGRADTQYF. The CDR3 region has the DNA TGTGCCAGCAGCTCCGGAGAGGGCGGGAGGGCAGATACGCAGTATTTT.

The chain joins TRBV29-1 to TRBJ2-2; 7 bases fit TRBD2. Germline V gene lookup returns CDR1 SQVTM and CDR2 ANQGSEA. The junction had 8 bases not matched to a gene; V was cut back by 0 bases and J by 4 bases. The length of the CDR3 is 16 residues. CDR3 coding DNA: TGCAGCGTTGAAGACGCGACTAGCTCGGGCACCGGGGAGCTGTTTTTT. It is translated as CSVEDATSSGTGELFF.

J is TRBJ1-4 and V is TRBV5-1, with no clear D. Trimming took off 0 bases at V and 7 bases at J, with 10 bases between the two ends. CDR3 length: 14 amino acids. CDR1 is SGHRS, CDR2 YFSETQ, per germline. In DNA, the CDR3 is TGCGCCAGCAGCTTGGCATCACAGTCTGAAAAACTGTTTTTT. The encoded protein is CASSLASQSEKLFF.

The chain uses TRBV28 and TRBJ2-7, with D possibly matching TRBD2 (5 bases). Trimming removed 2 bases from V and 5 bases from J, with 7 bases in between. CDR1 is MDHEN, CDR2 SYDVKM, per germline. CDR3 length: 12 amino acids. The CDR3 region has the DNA TGTGCCAGCAGTTTAGTGGGAGACGAGCAGTACTTC. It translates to CASSLVGDEQYF.

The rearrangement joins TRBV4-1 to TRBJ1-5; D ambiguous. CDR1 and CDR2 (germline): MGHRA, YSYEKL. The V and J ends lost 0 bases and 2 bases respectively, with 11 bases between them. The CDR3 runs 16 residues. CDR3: CASSQDALPGNQPQHF. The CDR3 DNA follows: TGCGCCAGCAGCCAAGATGCCCTCCCGGGCAATCAGCCCCAGCATTTT.

The CDR3 nucleotides read TGCGCCAGCAGCATGACACCCCCGGGACAGTCCTACAATGAGCAGTTCTTC. It is translated as CASSMTPPGQSYNEQFF. The rearrangement links TRBV5-1 to TRBJ2-1, with TRBD1 matching over 7 bases. Unmatched junction bases numbered 11, after V lost 4 bases and J lost 1 base. From germline, CDR1 is SGHRS and CDR2 YFSETQ. This CDR3 comprises 17 residues.